This entry describes one T cell receptor beta chain. This record comes from a study of blood T cell repertoires in COVID-19. Study at large: Collection of acute and convalescent COVID-19 samples took place in the United States, Italy and Spain.

The protocol was immunoSEQ multiplex PCR, while the TCRdb copy is restricted to in-frame clones and leaves out a portion. The table includes 90,000 to 95,000 clones, 70% to 90% detected once. V was clipped by 3 bases and J by 5 bases, with 22 bases between them. This CDR3 has 18 amino acids. CDR1 LGHDT and CDR2 YNNKEL come from the germline V gene (reference sequence). The specimen sequenced was peripheral blood. The sequence was collected from an older woman with acute or convalescent COVID-19. The chain employs TRBV3-1 (or the pseudogene TRBV3-2) and TRBJ1-4, with D possibly TRBD1 on 5 matching bases. The DNA for the CDR3 is TGTGCCAGCAGCCACGACACTGTTGGGGGGGTACCCAATGAAAAACTGTTTTTT. Translation: CASSHDTVGGVPNEKLFF.